These 4 T cell receptor beta chains were all obtained from the same sample, sequenced in a study of early T cells in non-severe SARS-CoV-2 infection. TCRdb reprocessed the 5' RACE reads with MiXCR, giving one entry per CDR3 protein. The sample has about 48,000 distinct CDR3 sequences, over 5% seen once; the top ten hold about 7%. Sequenced here: whole blood, sampled at baseline. These receptors were collected from an adult who was a healthcare worker with PCR-confirmed SARS-CoV-2 infection or an uninfected control (not recorded which).

This clonotype was seen only a few times. The rearrangement joins TRBV5-1 to TRBJ2-1, with a tentative D call TRBD1 (6 bases). Trimming removed 0 bases from V and 5 bases from J, with 12 bases in between. The CDR3 totals 15 residues. CDR1 and CDR2 (germline): SGHRS, YFSETQ. The CDR3 DNA reads TGCGCCAGCAGCTTGGTTACAGGGCTTGACAATGAGCAGTTCTTC. Encoded protein: CASSLVTGLDNEQFF.

The sample holds a few counts of this clonotype. The V call is TRBV24-1, the J call TRBJ2-7; unclear D gene. The CDR3 totals 11 residues. The V and J ends lost 0 bases and 6 bases respectively, with 2 bases between them. CDR1 and CDR2 (germline): KGHDR, SFDVKD. CDR3 sequence: CATSDLSEQYF. CDR3 DNA sequence: TGTGCCACCAGTGATTTGTCCGAGCAGTACTTC.

Ten or more counts support this clonotype. V usage is TRBV4-1 and J usage is TRBJ1-6; TRBD1 might be the D (5 bases). The CDR3 has 18 amino acids. In germline, CDR1 is MGHRA, CDR2 YSYEKL. Trimming stripped 0 bases from V and 7 bases from J, with 19 bases between. The CDR3 sequence: CASSQDLDVLRGNSPLHF. CDR3 in DNA: TGCGCCAGCAGCCAAGATCTGGACGTGCTCCGGGGGAATTCACCCCTCCACTTT.

This chain links TRBV11-2 with TRBJ2-7, with D hard to call. Germline values: CDR1 SGHAT, CDR2 FQNNGV. Trimming pared 3 bases from V and 0 bases from J, leaving 9 bases between. The CDR3 has 14 residues. CDR3 protein: CASSFSTFSYEQYF. The CDR3 DNA follows: TGTGCCAGCAGCTTTTCGACGTTCTCCTACGAGCAGTACTTC.